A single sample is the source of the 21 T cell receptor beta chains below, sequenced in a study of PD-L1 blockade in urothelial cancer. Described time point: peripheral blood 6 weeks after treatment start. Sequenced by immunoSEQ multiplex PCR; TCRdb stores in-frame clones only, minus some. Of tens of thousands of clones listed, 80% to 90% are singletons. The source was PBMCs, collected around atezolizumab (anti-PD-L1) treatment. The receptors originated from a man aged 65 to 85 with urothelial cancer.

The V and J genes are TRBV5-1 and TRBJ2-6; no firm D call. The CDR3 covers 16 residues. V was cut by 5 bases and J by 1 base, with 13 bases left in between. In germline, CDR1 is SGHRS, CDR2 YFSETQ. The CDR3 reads CASRFEAFSGANVLTF. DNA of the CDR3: TGCGCCAGCAGGTTCGAAGCGTTTTCTGGGGCCAACGTCCTGACTTTC.

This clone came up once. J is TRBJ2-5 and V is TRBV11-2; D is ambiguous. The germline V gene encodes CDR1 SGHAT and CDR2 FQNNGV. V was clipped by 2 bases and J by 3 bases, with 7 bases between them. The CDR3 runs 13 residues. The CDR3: CASSLRLEETQYF. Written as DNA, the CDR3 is TGTGCCAGCAGCTTACGACTTGAAGAGACCCAGTACTTC.

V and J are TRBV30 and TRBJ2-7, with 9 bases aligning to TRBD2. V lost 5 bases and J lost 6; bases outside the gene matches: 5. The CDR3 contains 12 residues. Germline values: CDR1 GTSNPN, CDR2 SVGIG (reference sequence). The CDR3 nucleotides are TGTGCCTGGGCGGGGACTAGCAGCGAGCAGTACTTC. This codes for CAWAGTSSEQYF.

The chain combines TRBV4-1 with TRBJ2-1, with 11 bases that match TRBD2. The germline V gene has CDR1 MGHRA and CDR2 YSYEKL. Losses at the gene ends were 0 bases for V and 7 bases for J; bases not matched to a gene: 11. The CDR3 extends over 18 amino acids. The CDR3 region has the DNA TGCGCCAGCAGCCAAGATCACGGTAGCGGGAGGGCCTGGAATGAGCAGTTCTTC. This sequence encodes CASSQDHGSGRAWNEQFF.

The CDR3 region has the DNA TGTGCCAGCAGCGCTTTTACGAGGTCGGCTTTCTTT. Translation gives CASSAFTRSAFF. The V call is TRBV9, the J call TRBJ1-1; D gene unclear. This CDR3 region has 12 residues. V lost 3 bases and J lost 11, with 14 bases in between. CDR1 is SGDLS, CDR2 YYNGEE, per germline.

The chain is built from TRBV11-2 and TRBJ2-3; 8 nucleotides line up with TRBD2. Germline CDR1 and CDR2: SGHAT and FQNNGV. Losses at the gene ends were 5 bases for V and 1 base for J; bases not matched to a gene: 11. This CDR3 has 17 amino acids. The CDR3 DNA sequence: TGTGCCAGCAGCCCCCGAGGAGCGGGAGACGGCACAGATACGCAGTATTTT. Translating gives CASSPRGAGDGTDTQYF.

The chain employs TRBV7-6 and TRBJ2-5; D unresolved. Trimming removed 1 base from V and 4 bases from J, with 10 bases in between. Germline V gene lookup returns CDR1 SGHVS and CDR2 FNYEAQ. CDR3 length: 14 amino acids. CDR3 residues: CASSLGATRETQYF. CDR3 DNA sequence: TGTGCCAGCAGCTTAGGGGCTACACGAGAGACCCAGTACTTC.

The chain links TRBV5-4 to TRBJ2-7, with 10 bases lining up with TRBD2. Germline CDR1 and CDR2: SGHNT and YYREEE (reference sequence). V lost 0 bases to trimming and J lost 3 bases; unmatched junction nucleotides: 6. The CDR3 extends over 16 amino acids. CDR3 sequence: CASSLVTASGSYEQYF. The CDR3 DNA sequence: TGTGCCAGCAGCTTGGTTACGGCTAGCGGGAGCTACGAGCAGTACTTC.

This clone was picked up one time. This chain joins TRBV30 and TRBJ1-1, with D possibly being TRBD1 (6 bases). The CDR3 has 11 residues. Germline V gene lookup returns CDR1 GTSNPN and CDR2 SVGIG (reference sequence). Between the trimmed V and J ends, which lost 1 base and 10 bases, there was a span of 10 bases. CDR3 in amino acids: CAWSGGGTAFF. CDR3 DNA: TGTGCCTGGAGTGGAGGGGGTACAGCTTTCTTT.

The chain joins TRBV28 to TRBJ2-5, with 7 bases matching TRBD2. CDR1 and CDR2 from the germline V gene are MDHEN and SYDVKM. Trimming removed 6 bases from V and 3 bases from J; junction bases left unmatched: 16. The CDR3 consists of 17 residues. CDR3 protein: CASSTLILRGREETQYF. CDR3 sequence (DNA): TGTGCCAGCAGCACCCTTATCCTTCGGGGGAGGGAAGAGACCCAGTACTTC.

In nucleotides, the CDR3 is TGTGCCACCGCGGGACAGGCCTCCTACGAGCAGTACTTC. Residues: CATAGQASYEQYF. The chain joins TRBV18 to TRBJ2-7; 8 nucleotides match TRBD1. The CDR3 is 13 amino acids. Germline V gives CDR1 KGHSH, CDR2 LQKENI. With V trimmed by 10 bases and J by 0 bases, 5 bases remained unmatched.

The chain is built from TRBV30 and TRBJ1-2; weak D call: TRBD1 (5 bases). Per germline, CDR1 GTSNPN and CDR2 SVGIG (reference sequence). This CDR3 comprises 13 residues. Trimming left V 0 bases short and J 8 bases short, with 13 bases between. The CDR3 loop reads CAWSVSGMGGYTF. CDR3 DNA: TGTGCCTGGAGTGTATCAGGGATGGGAGGCTACACCTTC. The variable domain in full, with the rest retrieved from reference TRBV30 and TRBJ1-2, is SQTIHQWPATLVQPVGSPLSLECTVEGTSNPNLYWYRQAAGRGLQLLFYSVGIGQISSEVPQNLSASRPQDRQFILSSKKLLLSDSGFYLCAWSVSGMGGYTFGSGTRLTVV.

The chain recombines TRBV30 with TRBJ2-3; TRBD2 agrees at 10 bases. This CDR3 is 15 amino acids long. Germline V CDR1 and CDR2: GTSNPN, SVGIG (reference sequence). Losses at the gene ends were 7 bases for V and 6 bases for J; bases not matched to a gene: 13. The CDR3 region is CASTSLAGGRDTQYF. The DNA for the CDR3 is TGTGCCTCCACATCCTTAGCGGGAGGTAGGGATACGCAGTATTTT.

In nucleotides, the CDR3 is TGTGCCAGCTCACCGGGGACAGGGTGGGTCGAGAACTATGGCTACACCTTC. Translation gives CASSPGTGWVENYGYTF. The genes are TRBV18 and TRBJ1-2, with 9 bases that match TRBD1. The CDR3 sequence is 17 residues long. The V and J ends lost 3 bases and 2 bases, in that order; junction bases with no gene match: 10. Looked up from germline, CDR1 is KGHSH and CDR2 is LQKENI.

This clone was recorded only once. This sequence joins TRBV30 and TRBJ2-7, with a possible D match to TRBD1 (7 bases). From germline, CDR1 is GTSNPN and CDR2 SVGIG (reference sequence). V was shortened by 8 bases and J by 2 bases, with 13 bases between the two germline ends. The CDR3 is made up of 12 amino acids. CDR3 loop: CAPQGGPYEQYF. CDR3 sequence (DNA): TGTGCCCCTCAGGGGGGACCCTACGAGCAGTACTTC.

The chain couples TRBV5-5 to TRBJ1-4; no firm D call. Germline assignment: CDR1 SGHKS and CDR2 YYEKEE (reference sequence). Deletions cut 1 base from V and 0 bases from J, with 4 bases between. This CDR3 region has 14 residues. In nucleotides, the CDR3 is TGTGCCAGCAGCTTGCAGGCAACTAATGAAAAACTGTTTTTT. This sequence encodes CASSLQATNEKLFF.

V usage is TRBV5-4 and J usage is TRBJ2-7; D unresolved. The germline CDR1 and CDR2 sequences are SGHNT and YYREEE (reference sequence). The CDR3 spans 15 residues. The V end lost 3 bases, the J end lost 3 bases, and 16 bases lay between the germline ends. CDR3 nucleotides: TGTGCCAGCAGCTCCCGTGACTTAGACCTCTACGAGCAGTACTTC. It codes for CASSSRDLDLYEQYF. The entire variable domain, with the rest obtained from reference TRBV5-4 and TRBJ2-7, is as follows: ETGVTQSPTHLIKTRGQQVTLRCSSQSGHNTVSWYQQALGQGPQFIFQYYREEENGRGNFPPRFSGLQFPNYSSELNVNALELDDSALYLCASSSRDLDLYEQYFGPGTRLTVT.

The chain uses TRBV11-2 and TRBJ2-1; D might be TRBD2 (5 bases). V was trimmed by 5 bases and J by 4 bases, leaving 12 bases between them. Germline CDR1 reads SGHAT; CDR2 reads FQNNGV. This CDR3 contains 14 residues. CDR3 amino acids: CASSLEWTYNEQFF. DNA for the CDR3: TGTGCCAGCAGCCTTGAGTGGACTTACAATGAGCAGTTCTTC.

The CDR3 DNA reads as TGTGCCAGCTCACCAATACTAGCGATCAACACCGGGGAGCTGTTTTTT. This translates into CASSPILAINTGELFF. The rearrangement links TRBV18 to TRBJ2-2, with 7 bases that match TRBD2. Germline V lookup: CDR1 KGHSH, CDR2 LQKENI. This CDR3 spans 16 amino acids. The junction had 5 bases not matched to a gene; V was cut back by 2 bases and J by 2 bases.

The CDR3 is CSGEGQGNTEAFF. As DNA, the CDR3 is TGCAGCGGCGAGGGACAGGGAAACACTGAAGCTTTCTTT. The chain joins TRBV29-1 to TRBJ1-1, with TRBD1 matching over 9 bases. J was trimmed by 2 bases and V by 7 bases; bases with no gene match: 5. Looked up from germline, CDR1 is SQVTM and CDR2 is ANQGSEA. The CDR3 has 13 amino acids.

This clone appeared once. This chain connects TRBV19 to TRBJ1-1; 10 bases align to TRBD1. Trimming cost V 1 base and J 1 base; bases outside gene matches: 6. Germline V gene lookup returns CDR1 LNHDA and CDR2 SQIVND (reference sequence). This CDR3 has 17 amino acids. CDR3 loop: CASSIGGQGVANTEAFF. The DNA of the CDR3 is TGTGCCAGTAGTATAGGTGGACAGGGGGTGGCGAACACTGAAGCTTTCTTT.